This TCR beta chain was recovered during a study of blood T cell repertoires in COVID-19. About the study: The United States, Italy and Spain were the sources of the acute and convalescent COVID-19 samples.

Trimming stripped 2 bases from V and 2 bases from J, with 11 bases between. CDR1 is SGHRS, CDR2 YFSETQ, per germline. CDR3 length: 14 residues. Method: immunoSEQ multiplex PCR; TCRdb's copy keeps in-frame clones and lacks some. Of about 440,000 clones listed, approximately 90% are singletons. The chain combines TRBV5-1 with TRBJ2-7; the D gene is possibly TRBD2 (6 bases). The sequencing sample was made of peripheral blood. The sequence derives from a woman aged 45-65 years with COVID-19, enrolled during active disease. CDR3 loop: CASSLQTSTYEQYF. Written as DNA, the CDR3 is TGCGCCAGCAGCTTACAGACTAGTACCTACGAGCAGTACTTC.